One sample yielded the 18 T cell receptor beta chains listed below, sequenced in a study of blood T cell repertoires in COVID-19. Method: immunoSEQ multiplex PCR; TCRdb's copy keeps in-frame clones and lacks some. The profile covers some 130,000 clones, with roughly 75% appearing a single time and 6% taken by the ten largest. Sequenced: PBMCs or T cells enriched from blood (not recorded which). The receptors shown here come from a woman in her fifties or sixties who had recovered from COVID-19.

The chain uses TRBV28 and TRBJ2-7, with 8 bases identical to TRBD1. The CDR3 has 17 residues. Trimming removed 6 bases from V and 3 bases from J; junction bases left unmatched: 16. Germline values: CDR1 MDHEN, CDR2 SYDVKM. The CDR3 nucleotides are TGTGCCAGCAGGAGTGCCGGACAGGGACGTTTTGGCTACGAGCAGTACTTC. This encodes CASRSAGQGRFGYEQYF.

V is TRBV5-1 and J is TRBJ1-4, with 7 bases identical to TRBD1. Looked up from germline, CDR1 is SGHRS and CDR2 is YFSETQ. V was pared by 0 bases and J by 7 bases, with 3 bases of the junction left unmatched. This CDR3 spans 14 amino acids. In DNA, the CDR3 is TGCGCCAGCAGCTTGGACAGGGGCGGTGAAAAACTGTTTTTT. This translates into CASSLDRGGEKLFF. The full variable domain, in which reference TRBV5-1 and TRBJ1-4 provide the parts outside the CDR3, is KAGVTQTPRYLIKTRGQQVTLSCSPISGHRSVSWYQQTPGQGLQFLFEYFSETQRNKGNFPGRFSGRQFSNSRSEMNVSTLELGDSALYLCASSLDRGGEKLFFGSGTQLSVL.

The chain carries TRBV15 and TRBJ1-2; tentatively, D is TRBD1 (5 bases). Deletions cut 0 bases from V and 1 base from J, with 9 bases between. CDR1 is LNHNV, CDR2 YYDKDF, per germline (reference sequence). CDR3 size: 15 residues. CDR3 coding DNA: TGTGCCACCAGCAGAGATTCGACAGATAACTATGGCTACACCTTC. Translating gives CATSRDSTDNYGYTF.

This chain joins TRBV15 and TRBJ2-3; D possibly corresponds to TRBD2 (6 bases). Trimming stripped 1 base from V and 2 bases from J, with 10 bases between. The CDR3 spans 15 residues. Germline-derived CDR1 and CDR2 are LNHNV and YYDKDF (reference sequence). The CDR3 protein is CATSRGGVLTDTQYF. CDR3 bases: TGTGCCACCAGCAGAGGGGGGGTCCTCACAGATACGCAGTATTTT.

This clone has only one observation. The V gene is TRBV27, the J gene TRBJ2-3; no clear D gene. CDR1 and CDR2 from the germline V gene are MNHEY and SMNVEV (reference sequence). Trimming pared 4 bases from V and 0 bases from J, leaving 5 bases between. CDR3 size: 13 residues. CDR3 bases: TGTGCCAGCAGTTCTCAGAGCACAGATACGCAGTATTTT. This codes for CASSSQSTDTQYF.

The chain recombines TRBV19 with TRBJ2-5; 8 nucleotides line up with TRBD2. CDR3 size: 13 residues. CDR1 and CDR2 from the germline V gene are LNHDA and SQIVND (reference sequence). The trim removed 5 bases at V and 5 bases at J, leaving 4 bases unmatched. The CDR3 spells CASSGTSWETQYF. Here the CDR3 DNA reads TGTGCCAGTAGTGGGACTAGTTGGGAGACCCAGTACTTC.

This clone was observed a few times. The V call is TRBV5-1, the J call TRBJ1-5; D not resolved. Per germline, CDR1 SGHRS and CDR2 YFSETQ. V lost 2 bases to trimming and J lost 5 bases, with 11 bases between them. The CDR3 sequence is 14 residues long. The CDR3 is CASSFSSPDQPQHF. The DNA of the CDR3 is TGCGCCAGCAGCTTTAGCAGCCCTGATCAGCCCCAGCATTTT.

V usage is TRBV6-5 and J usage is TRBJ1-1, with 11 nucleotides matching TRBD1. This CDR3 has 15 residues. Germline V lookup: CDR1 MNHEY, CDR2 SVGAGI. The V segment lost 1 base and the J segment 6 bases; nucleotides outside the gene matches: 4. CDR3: CASSYWTGGAPEAFF. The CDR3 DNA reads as TGTGCCAGCAGTTACTGGACAGGGGGCGCCCCTGAAGCTTTCTTT.

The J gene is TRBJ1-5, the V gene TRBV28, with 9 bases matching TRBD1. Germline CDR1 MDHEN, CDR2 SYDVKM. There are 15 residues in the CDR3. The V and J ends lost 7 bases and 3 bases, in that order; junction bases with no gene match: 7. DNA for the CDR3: TGTGCCAGCAATTTCGGACAGGGGATCAATCAGCCCCAGCATTTT. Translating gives CASNFGQGINQPQHF.

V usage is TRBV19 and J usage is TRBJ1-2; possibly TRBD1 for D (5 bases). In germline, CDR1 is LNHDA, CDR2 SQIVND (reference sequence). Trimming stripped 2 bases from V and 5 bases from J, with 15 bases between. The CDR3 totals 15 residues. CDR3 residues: CASSIPRSPGYGYTF. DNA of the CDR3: TGTGCCAGTAGTATACCGAGAAGCCCAGGGTATGGCTACACCTTC.

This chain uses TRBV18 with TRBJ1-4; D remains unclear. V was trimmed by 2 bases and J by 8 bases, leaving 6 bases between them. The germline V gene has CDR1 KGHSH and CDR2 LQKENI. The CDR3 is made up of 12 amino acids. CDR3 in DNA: TGTGCCAGCTCACCATCGGGGGAAAAACTGTTTTTT. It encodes CASSPSGEKLFF.

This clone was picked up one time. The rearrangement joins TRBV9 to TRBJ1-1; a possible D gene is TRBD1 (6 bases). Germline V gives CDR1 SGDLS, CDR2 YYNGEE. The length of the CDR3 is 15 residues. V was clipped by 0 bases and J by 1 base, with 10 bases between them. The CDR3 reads CASSVATGRNTEAFF. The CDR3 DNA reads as TGTGCCAGCAGCGTAGCTACAGGGCGGAACACTGAAGCTTTCTTT.

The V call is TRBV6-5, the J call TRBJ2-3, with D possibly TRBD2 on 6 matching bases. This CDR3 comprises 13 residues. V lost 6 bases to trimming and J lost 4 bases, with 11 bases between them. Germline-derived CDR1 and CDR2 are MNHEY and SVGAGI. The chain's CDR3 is CASRPGGSDTQYF. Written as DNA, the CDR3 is TGTGCCAGCAGGCCCGGAGGGTCAGATACGCAGTATTTT.

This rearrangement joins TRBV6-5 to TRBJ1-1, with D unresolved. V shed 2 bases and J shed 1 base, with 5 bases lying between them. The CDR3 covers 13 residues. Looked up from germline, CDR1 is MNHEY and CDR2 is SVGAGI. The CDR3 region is CASSYRQNTEAFF. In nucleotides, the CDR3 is TGTGCCAGCAGTTACCGACAGAACACTGAAGCTTTCTTT.

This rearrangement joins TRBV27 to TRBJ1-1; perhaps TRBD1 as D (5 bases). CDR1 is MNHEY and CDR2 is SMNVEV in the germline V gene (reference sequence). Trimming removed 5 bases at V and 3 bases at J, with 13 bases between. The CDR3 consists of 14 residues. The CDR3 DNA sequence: TGTGCCAGCAGTGCCTCCGGGGGGGACACTGAAGCTTTCTTT. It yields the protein CASSASGGDTEAFF.

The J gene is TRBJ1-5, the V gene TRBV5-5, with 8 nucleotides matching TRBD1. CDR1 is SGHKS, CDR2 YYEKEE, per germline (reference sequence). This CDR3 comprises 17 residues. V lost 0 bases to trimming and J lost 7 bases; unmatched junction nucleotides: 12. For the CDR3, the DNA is TGTGCCAGCAGCTTGGTTCCACAGGGGGAGATCTCCCAGCCCCAGCATTTT. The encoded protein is CASSLVPQGEISQPQHF.

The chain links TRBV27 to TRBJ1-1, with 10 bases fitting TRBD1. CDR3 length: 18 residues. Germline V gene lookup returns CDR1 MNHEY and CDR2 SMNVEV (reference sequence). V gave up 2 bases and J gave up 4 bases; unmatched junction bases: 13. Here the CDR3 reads CASSLTGFLWTGGTEAFF. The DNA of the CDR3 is TGTGCCAGCAGTTTAACGGGATTCCTCTGGACAGGGGGCACTGAAGCTTTCTTT.

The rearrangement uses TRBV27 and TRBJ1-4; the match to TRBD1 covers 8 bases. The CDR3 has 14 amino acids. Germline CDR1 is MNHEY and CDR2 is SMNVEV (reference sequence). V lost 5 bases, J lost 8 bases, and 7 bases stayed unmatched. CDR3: CASSLGQGEEKLFF. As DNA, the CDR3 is TGTGCCAGCAGTCTAGGACAGGGAGAGGAAAAACTGTTTTTT.